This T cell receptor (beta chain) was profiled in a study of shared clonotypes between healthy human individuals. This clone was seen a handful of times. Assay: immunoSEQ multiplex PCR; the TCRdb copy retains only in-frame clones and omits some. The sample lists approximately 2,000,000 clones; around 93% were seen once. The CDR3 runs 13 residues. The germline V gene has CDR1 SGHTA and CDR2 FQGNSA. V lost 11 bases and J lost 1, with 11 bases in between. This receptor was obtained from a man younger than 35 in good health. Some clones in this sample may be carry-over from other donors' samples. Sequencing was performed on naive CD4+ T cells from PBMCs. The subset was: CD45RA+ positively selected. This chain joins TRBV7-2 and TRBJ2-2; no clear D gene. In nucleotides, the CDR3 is TGTGCCTCAACCCCGAGGAACACCGGGGAGCTGTTTTTT. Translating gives CASTPRNTGELFF.